The 28 T cell receptor beta chains listed next were all sequenced from one sample in a study of beta chain features in type 1 diabetes. Findings of the study overall: Among all four CD4+ subsets, Type 1 diabetes patients had TCRB CDR3s that were moderately but significantly shorter.

Antigens for these TCRs are unknown. The sequenced template was cDNA made from the entire isolated RNA. The protocol was immunoSEQ multiplex PCR, while the TCRdb copy is restricted to in-frame clones and leaves out a portion. The table has around 100,000 clones, roughly 28% seen once. The material sequenced was central memory CD4+ T cells from blood. All receptors derive from a woman aged 18-29 years with type 1 diabetes.

The CDR3 sequence: CASSLEAGMVGELFF. The CDR3 nucleotides read TGTGCCAGCAGCTTAGAAGCGGGTATGGTCGGGGAGCTGTTTTTT. V usage is TRBV11-2 and J usage is TRBJ2-2; TRBD2 is a possible D gene (6 bases). The CDR3 is 15 amino acids. Germline assignment: CDR1 SGHAT and CDR2 FQNNGV. V was pared by 0 bases and J by 7 bases, with 12 bases between.

This clone was observed a handful of times. The chain couples TRBV5-1 to TRBJ2-2, with 8 bases lining up with TRBD1. V gave up 2 bases and J gave up 4 bases; unmatched junction bases: 4. Germline assignment: CDR1 SGHRS and CDR2 YFSETQ. The CDR3 is 15 amino acids. CDR3 sequence: CASSLDRGITGELFF. The CDR3 bases are TGCGCCAGCAGCTTAGACAGGGGCATCACCGGGGAGCTGTTTTTT. The full variable domain, rest sourced from reference TRBV5-1 and TRBJ2-2, is KAGVTQTPRYLIKTRGQQVTLSCSPISGHRSVSWYQQTPGQGLQFLFEYFSETQRNKGNFPGRFSGRQFSNSRSEMNVSTLELGDSALYLCASSLDRGITGELFFGEGSRLTVL.

V usage is TRBV6-1 and J usage is TRBJ1-1; a weak D match, TRBD1 (5 bases). Looked up from germline, CDR1 is MNHNS and CDR2 is SASEGT. Trimming took off 5 bases at V and 7 bases at J, with 8 bases between the two ends. The CDR3 runs 11 residues. DNA for the CDR3: TGTGCCAGCAGTCGACAGAATGAAGCTTTCTTT. As protein: CASSRQNEAFF.

This clone was seen only a few times. The V and J genes are TRBV6-6 and TRBJ2-1, with 7 bases identical to TRBD1. Trimming at V came to 6 bases and at J to 6 bases, leaving 2 bases not matched to a gene. This CDR3 has 12 residues. The germline gives CDR1 MNHNY, CDR2 SVGAGI (reference sequence). The CDR3 protein is CASSDRANEQFF. The CDR3 DNA follows: TGTGCCAGCAGCGACAGGGCCAATGAGCAGTTCTTC.

V and J are TRBV18 and TRBJ2-5; 7 nucleotides line up with TRBD1. V dropped 2 bases and J dropped 4; count of bases not matched to a gene: 10. CDR3 length: 16 amino acids. Per germline, CDR1 KGHSH and CDR2 LQKENI. CDR3 protein: CASSPAGRGRGETQYF. The CDR3 nucleotides are TGTGCCAGCTCACCAGCGGGCAGGGGGAGAGGAGAGACCCAGTACTTC.

The gene calls are TRBV27 and TRBJ2-2, with D perhaps TRBD2 (6 bases). Germline V gene sequence: CDR1 MNHEY, CDR2 SMNVEV (reference sequence). V lost 5 bases and J lost 3, with 16 bases in between. This CDR3 is built from 16 residues. The CDR3: CASSRKPREDTGELFF. Written as DNA, the CDR3 is TGTGCCAGCAGTCGAAAACCTAGGGAGGACACCGGGGAGCTGTTTTTT.

V usage is TRBV7-9 and J usage is TRBJ1-1; D gene unclear. Germline CDR1 SEHNR, CDR2 FQNEAQ (reference sequence). Trimming took 8 bases from V and 3 from J, leaving 13 bases between them. This CDR3 spans 13 amino acids. CDR3 in amino acids: CASSLDTDTEAFF. The CDR3 bases are TGTGCCAGCTCCCTCGATACAGACACTGAAGCTTTCTTT.

The chain combines TRBV30 with TRBJ2-1, with TRBD2 matching over 11 bases. The junction had 9 bases not matched to a gene; V was cut back by 2 bases and J by 0 bases. Germline loops: CDR1 GTSNPN, CDR2 SVGIG (reference sequence). The CDR3 is made up of 18 amino acids. The CDR3 loop is CAWSRGTSGQSSYNEQFF. CDR3 nucleotides: TGTGCCTGGAGTAGAGGGACTAGCGGCCAAAGCTCCTACAATGAGCAGTTCTTC. The variable domain in full, completed from reference TRBV30 and TRBJ2-1, reads SQTIHQWPATLVQPVGSPLSLECTVEGTSNPNLYWYRQAAGRGLQLLFYSVGIGQISSEVPQNLSASRPQDRQFILSSKKLLLSDSGFYLCAWSRGTSGQSSYNEQFFGPGTRLTVL.

This chain joins TRBV2 and TRBJ1-3; a weak D match, TRBD1 (6 bases). The V end lost 5 bases, the J end lost 2 bases, and 10 bases lay between the germline ends. Germline CDR1 SNHLY, CDR2 FYNNEI. The CDR3 extends over 14 amino acids. This CDR3 reads CASSSGQTGNTIYF. Written as DNA, the CDR3 is TGTGCCAGCAGTTCCGGACAGACTGGAAACACCATATATTTT.

The chain couples TRBV5-4 to TRBJ2-3, with 9 bases aligning to TRBD1. Germline lookup yields CDR1 SGHNT and CDR2 YYREEE (reference sequence). The CDR3 totals 14 residues. The trim removed 1 base at V and 7 bases at J, leaving 4 bases unmatched. The CDR3 coding sequence is TGTGCCAGCAGCTTGCGGACAGGGGTAAATACGCAGTATTTT. Protein: CASSLRTGVNTQYF.

There are a few counts of this clone. V is TRBV6-6 and J is TRBJ2-3, with TRBD2 matching over 8 bases. Germline assignment: CDR1 MNHNY and CDR2 SVGAGI (reference sequence). V shed 5 bases, J shed 4 bases, and the junction held 5 bases outside the gene matches. The CDR3 has 14 residues. The CDR3 DNA reads TGTGCCAGCAGTGGGGGACTAGGGGCAGATACGCAGTATTTT. This gives the protein CASSGGLGADTQYF.

The chain joins TRBV30 to TRBJ2-1, with D tentatively TRBD2 (6 bases). V was trimmed by 4 bases and J by 10 bases, leaving 11 bases between them. CDR1 and CDR2 (germline): GTSNPN, SVGIG (reference sequence). The CDR3 extends over 11 amino acids. CDR3 sequence (DNA): TGTGCCTGGACCGGGGACTCCGAGCAGTTCTTC. Residues: CAWTGDSEQFF.

This sequence joins TRBV13 and TRBJ1-3; 7 bases line up with TRBD1. The CDR3 runs to 18 residues. Germline values: CDR1 PRHDT, CDR2 FYEKMQ (reference sequence). Germline trimming cut 4 bases from V and 1 base from J; bases unmatched to any gene: 13. The DNA of the CDR3 is TGTGCCAGCAGCTCACGGACGACAGGGTACTATTCTGGAAACACCATATATTTT. Its protein is CASSSRTTGYYSGNTIYF. Variable domain in full (rest from reference TRBV13 and TRBJ1-3): AAGVIQSPRHLIKEKRETATLKCYPIPRHDTVYWYQQGPGQDPQFLISFYEKMQSDKGSIPDRFSAQQFSDYHSELNMSSLELGDSALYFCASSSRTTGYYSGNTIYFGEGSWLTVV.

This chain uses TRBV4-3 with TRBJ2-1, with TRBD2 identical over 15 bases. J lost 4 bases, V lost 1 base, and 5 bases had no gene match. CDR1 and CDR2 (germline): LGHNA, YSLEER. The CDR3 totals 18 residues. The CDR3 here is CASSQGGTSGRFYNEQFF. The CDR3 DNA reads as TGCGCCAGCAGCCAAGGAGGGACTAGCGGGAGGTTTTACAATGAGCAGTTCTTC.

This chain uses TRBV25-1 with TRBJ2-7; a possible D gene is TRBD2 (5 bases). The germline V gene encodes CDR1 MGHDK and CDR2 SYGVNS. The CDR3 covers 14 residues. The V end lost 6 bases, the J end lost 0 bases, and 12 bases lay between the germline ends. The DNA for the CDR3 is TGTGCCAGCAGCCCGGACGGGAACTCCTACGAGCAGTACGTC. It is translated as CASSPDGNSYEQYV.

This clone was recorded a few times. J is TRBJ2-3 and V is TRBV27, with D unclear. V lost 5 bases and J 0 bases, leaving 9 bases between the germline ends. Germline V CDR1 and CDR2: MNHEY, SMNVEV (reference sequence). The CDR3 runs 14 residues. The DNA of the CDR3 is TGTGCCAGCAGTCCCCCCCGGAGCACAGATACGCAGTATTTT. Its protein is CASSPPRSTDTQYF.

The chain uses TRBV6-5 and TRBJ1-2; the match to TRBD1 covers 8 bases. The CDR3 length is 14 residues. In germline, CDR1 is MNHEY, CDR2 SVGAGI. V lost 6 bases, J lost 7 bases, and 10 bases stayed unmatched. The CDR3 here is CASSSNDRGGGYTF. CDR3 in DNA: TGTGCCAGCAGCTCAAACGACAGGGGCGGTGGCTACACCTTC.

The gene calls are TRBV30 and TRBJ2-3, with 11 bases aligning to TRBD2. In germline, CDR1 is GTSNPN, CDR2 SVGIG (reference sequence). The V gene end was trimmed by 0 bases and the J gene end by 0 bases; junction bases not matched to a gene: 2. The CDR3 is 16 amino acids. The DNA for the CDR3 is TGTGCCTGGAGTGTAATAGCGGGAGGGAGCACAGATACGCAGTATTTT. As protein: CAWSVIAGGSTDTQYF.

This clone appeared a few times. This chain connects TRBV18 to TRBJ2-7; D call uncertain. This CDR3 contains 13 residues. V was shortened by 5 bases and J by 0 bases, with 8 bases between the two germline ends. From germline, CDR1 is KGHSH and CDR2 LQKENI. CDR3 in DNA: TGTGCCAGCTCAAAACTGAGCTCCTACGAGCAGTACTTC. It translates to CASSKLSSYEQYF.

The gene calls are TRBV7-9 and TRBJ2-3; weak D call: TRBD2 (5 bases). The CDR3 totals 13 residues. V lost 5 bases to trimming and J lost 5 bases, with 11 bases between them. Germline V gene data show CDR1 as SEHNR and CDR2 as FQNEAQ (reference sequence). CDR3: CASSPRTRDTQYF. The CDR3 DNA reads as TGTGCCAGCAGCCCTCGGACTCGAGATACGCAGTATTTT.

This chain joins TRBV4-3 and TRBJ2-3; 7 positions agree with TRBD2. V lost 2 bases, J lost 0 bases, and 2 bases stayed unmatched. Germline V gene data show CDR1 as LGHNA and CDR2 as YSLEER. The CDR3 runs 15 residues. The CDR3 region has the DNA TGCGCCAGCAGCCAAAACGGGAGGAGCACAGATACGCAGTATTTT. Translating gives CASSQNGRSTDTQYF.

V is TRBV28 and J is TRBJ2-7, with D tentatively TRBD1 (5 bases). V was trimmed by 5 bases and J by 4 bases, leaving 12 bases between them. The CDR3 has 13 residues. In germline, CDR1 is MDHEN, CDR2 SYDVKM. The CDR3 region is CASSRQTPYEQYV. In DNA, the CDR3 is TGTGCCAGCAGTCGACAGACGCCGTACGAGCAGTACGTC.

This clone was observed a handful of times. J is TRBJ2-7 and V is TRBV6-1; TRBD1 aligns across 7 bases. CDR1 and CDR2 (germline): MNHNS, SASEGT. The CDR3 runs to 14 residues. Trimming removed 6 bases from V and 5 bases from J; junction bases left unmatched: 10. The CDR3 nucleotides read TGTGCCAGCAGCGAACCAGGGGGATGGGACGAGCAGTACGTC. Protein product: CASSEPGGWDEQYV.

The chain combines TRBV18 with TRBJ1-1; possible D gene TRBD1, 5 bases. The V gene's germline CDR1 is KGHSH and CDR2 LQKENI. The V end was cut by 1 base, the J end by 3 bases, with 12 bases between. The CDR3 runs 15 residues. The CDR3 sequence is CASSPLAGGDTEAFF. Here the CDR3 DNA reads TGTGCCAGCTCACCACTGGCCGGGGGGGACACTGAAGCTTTCTTT. Drawing the rest from reference TRBV18 and TRBJ1-1, the complete variable domain is NAGVMQNPRHLVRRRGQEARLRCSPMKGHSHVYWYRQLPEEGLKFMVYLQKENIIDESGMPKERFSAEFPKEGPSILRIQQVVRGDSAAYFCASSPLAGGDTEAFFGQGTRLTVV.

In its sample, this clone was seen a few times. The rearrangement links TRBV28 to TRBJ1-2, with 7 bases aligning to TRBD1. The V and J ends lost 5 bases and 8 bases, in that order; junction bases with no gene match: 14. Germline CDR1 and CDR2: MDHEN and SYDVKM. The CDR3 consists of 15 residues. The CDR3 reads CASSLRQGGARGYTF. For the CDR3, the DNA is TGTGCCAGCAGTCTGAGACAGGGTGGGGCGCGAGGCTACACCTTC.

The chain is built from TRBV28 and TRBJ2-3, with 14 bases lining up with TRBD2. The J segment lost 3 bases and the V segment lost 6 bases, leaving 8 bases of the junction unmatched. Germline loops: CDR1 MDHEN, CDR2 SYDVKM. The CDR3 is 17 residues long. The CDR3 DNA reads TGTGCCAGCAGGCCAGGCGGGACTAGCGGGAGAACAGATACGCAGTATTTT. It is translated as CASRPGGTSGRTDTQYF.

Only a few counts were recorded for this clone. The chain uses TRBV19 and TRBJ2-2; 10 nucleotides align to TRBD1. The CDR3 loop spans 17 amino acids. J lost 0 bases, V lost 6 bases, and 7 bases had no gene match. CDR1 and CDR2 (germline): LNHDA, SQIVND (reference sequence). CDR3 sequence (DNA): TGTGCCAGTAGGTCCCGGGACAGGGGATCGAACACCGGGGAGCTGTTTTTT. This codes for CASRSRDRGSNTGELFF.

The rearrangement joins TRBV10-3 to TRBJ1-2; 7 positions agree with TRBD1. Germline CDR1 is ENHRY and CDR2 is SYGVKD. This CDR3 is 16 amino acids long. The V segment lost 6 bases and the J segment 0 bases; nucleotides outside the gene matches: 10. CDR3 sequence: CAIRSLGQRTNYGYTF. CDR3 DNA sequence: TGTGCCATCAGATCCTTGGGACAGCGGACTAACTATGGCTACACCTTC.